This note documents a single T cell receptor beta chain sequence. Germline values: CDR1 LGHNA, CDR2 YNFKEQ. V was pared by 4 bases and J by 6 bases, with 10 bases between. The CDR3 loop spans 12 amino acids. The entry originates in a study of PD-1 blockade in classical Hodgkin lymphoma. Libraries were prepared by immunoSEQ multiplex PCR; TCRdb keeps only in-frame clonotypes and omits some of them. The sample lists 50,000 or so clones; just under 75% were seen once. All patients experienced relapse after autologous stem cell transplantation, and brentuximab vedotin exposure was variable. This chain links TRBV4-2 with TRBJ2-7; D gene uncertain. The source material was peripheral blood mononuclear cells (PBMCs), sampled before the second cycle of nivolumab. The sequence was collected from a human donor with classical Hodgkin lymphoma. CDR3 nucleotides: TGTGCCAGCAGCCTCCTCCTGGGCGAGCAGTACTTC. This sequence encodes CASSLLLGEQYF.